The 30 T cell receptor beta chains in this list originate from one sample, sequenced in a study of control samples from healthy donors and cancer patients. The table came from immunoSEQ multiplex PCR; TCRdb's copy has only in-frame clones and leaves some out. The sample records some 250,000 clones, almost 85% being singletons. Sequenced material: PBMCs. The source of these receptors is a woman aged 60-70 years with lung cancer.

The genes are TRBV5-1 and TRBJ2-2; 7 bases map to TRBD2. The V gene's germline CDR1 is SGHRS and CDR2 YFSETQ. V was pared by 8 bases and J by 4 bases, with 8 bases of the junction left unmatched. The CDR3 length is 14 residues. CDR3 sequence (DNA): TGCGCCAGTCGACTAGCCCAGAGCACCGGGGAGCTGTTTTTT. Protein sequence: CASRLAQSTGELFF.

This clone was seen a few times. This chain links TRBV28 with TRBJ1-4, with D tentatively TRBD1 (6 bases). CDR1 MDHEN and CDR2 SYDVKM come from the germline V gene. The CDR3 is 16 residues long. V was cut by 4 bases and J by 1 base, with 13 bases left in between. In DNA, the CDR3 is TGTGCCAGCAGTTCATATACACAGGGAACTAATGAAAAACTGTTTTTT. This codes for CASSSYTQGTNEKLFF.

The J gene is TRBJ2-3, the V gene TRBV7-3; 10 nucleotides agree with TRBD1. Germline CDR1 SGHTA, CDR2 FQGTGA. The V segment lost 5 bases and the J segment 1 base; nucleotides outside the gene matches: 18. The CDR3 length is 20 residues. This CDR3 reads CASSLQARSLGTGGTDTQYF. The CDR3 DNA sequence: TGTGCCAGCAGCCTTCAAGCGCGCTCCTTGGGGACAGGGGGCACAGATACGCAGTATTTT.

The chain joins TRBV5-6 to TRBJ2-2; no definite D call. There are 11 residues in the CDR3. Trimming stripped 3 bases from V and 7 bases from J, with 4 bases between. Germline V gene lookup returns CDR1 SGHDT and CDR2 YYEEEE. Written as DNA, the CDR3 is TGTGCCAGCAGCTACGACGGGGAGCTGTTTTTT. Protein sequence: CASSYDGELFF.

The gene calls are TRBV5-1 and TRBJ1-5; tentatively, D is TRBD1 (5 bases). CDR1 is SGHRS and CDR2 is YFSETQ in the germline V gene. The CDR3 totals 14 residues. The V gene lost 2 bases and the J gene lost 5 bases, with 11 bases spanning the gap. The CDR3 loop reads CASSLDSTDQPQHF. The DNA for the CDR3 is TGCGCCAGCAGCTTAGACAGTACGGATCAGCCCCAGCATTTT.

This rearrangement joins TRBV30 to TRBJ1-1; no reliable D call. The CDR3 consists of 13 residues. Germline CDR1 GTSNPN, CDR2 SVGIG (reference sequence). Trimming took 2 bases from V and 8 from J, leaving 15 bases between them. Here the CDR3 reads CAWSLLYTTEAFF. CDR3 DNA: TGTGCCTGGAGTTTGCTGTACACCACCGAAGCTTTCTTT.

The sample holds one count of this clone. The rearrangement uses TRBV5-1 and TRBJ1-1, with D possibly being TRBD1 (5 bases). Germline-derived CDR1 and CDR2 are SGHRS and YFSETQ. The CDR3 covers 14 residues. Trimming stripped 2 bases from V and 7 bases from J, with 15 bases between. CDR3 bases: TGCGCCAGCAGCTTAGCGGGGACGGGAAATGAAGCTTTCTTT. This gives the protein CASSLAGTGNEAFF.

The CDR3 region has the DNA TGTGCCAGCAGCTTAATCCGGGACAGGCCCTCTGGGGCCAACGTCCTGACTTTC. This encodes CASSLIRDRPSGANVLTF. This chain uses TRBV7-8 with TRBJ2-6, with 8 nucleotides matching TRBD1. Germline loops: CDR1 SGHVS, CDR2 FQNEAQ. Unmatched junction bases numbered 6, after V lost 2 bases and J lost 0 bases. The CDR3 has 18 amino acids.

The chain has TRBV7-2 and TRBJ2-7; D may be TRBD1 (6 bases). This CDR3 has 14 amino acids. Germline CDR1 is SGHTA and CDR2 is FQGNSA. With 2 bases removed from V and 2 bases from J, the gap between germline ends came to 10 bases. This CDR3 reads CASSLYQGTYEQYF. As DNA, the CDR3 is TGTGCCAGCAGCTTATACCAGGGGACCTACGAGCAGTACTTC.

The rearrangement links TRBV10-3 to TRBJ1-2, with D perhaps matching TRBD1 (6 bases). Germline CDR1 reads ENHRY; CDR2 reads SYGVKD. CDR3 size: 15 residues. Trimming pared 1 base from V and 4 bases from J, leaving 13 bases between. The CDR3 DNA reads TGTGCCATCAGTGAGTGGTCGGAAGGGGGCTATGGCTACACCTTC. Protein product: CAISEWSEGGYGYTF.

The rearrangement joins TRBV24-1 to TRBJ2-5; 11 nucleotides agree with TRBD2. V lost 5 bases, J lost 5 bases, and 3 bases stayed unmatched. The germline CDR1 and CDR2 sequences are KGHDR and SFDVKD. The CDR3 length is 14 residues. CDR3 sequence: CATSVAGGGETQYF. Written as DNA, the CDR3 is TGTGCCACCAGTGTAGCGGGAGGGGGTGAGACCCAGTACTTC.

There are a few counts of this clone. The chain combines TRBV28 with TRBJ2-7; D remains unclear. Germline V lookup: CDR1 MDHEN, CDR2 SYDVKM. Trimming took 2 bases from V and 1 from J, leaving 9 bases between them. The length of the CDR3 is 14 residues. In DNA form, the CDR3 reads TGTGCCAGCAGTTTAACAGATGTATCCTACGAGCAGTACTTC. Amino acid sequence: CASSLTDVSYEQYF.

This sequence joins TRBV20-1 and TRBJ1-5; tentative D call: TRBD1 (5 bases). The CDR3 spans 17 residues. The germline V and J ends were trimmed by 3 bases and 0 bases, with 18 bases remaining between them. The germline CDR1 and CDR2 sequences are DFQATT and SNEGSKA (reference sequence). Here the CDR3 reads CSASGPGGVYSNQPQHF. CDR3 sequence (DNA): TGCAGTGCTAGTGGCCCGGGAGGGGTTTATAGCAATCAGCCCCAGCATTTT.

This clone has more than one count but fewer than ten. V is TRBV16 and J is TRBJ2-7, with 8 nucleotides matching TRBD1. Germline-derived CDR1 and CDR2 are KGHSY and FQNENV. The CDR3 sequence is 15 residues long. V trimming: 1 base; J trimming: 6 bases; junction bases outside the gene matches: 8. The CDR3 reads CASSQFGQGESEQYF. CDR3 nucleotide sequence: TGTGCCAGCAGCCAATTCGGACAGGGTGAATCCGAGCAGTACTTC.

This clone occurred once. The chain recombines TRBV5-1 with TRBJ1-2; D is unresolved. The CDR3 runs to 13 residues. The ends were cut back, 1 base at V and 2 bases at J, with 6 bases in the middle. Germline CDR1 is SGHRS and CDR2 is YFSETQ. CDR3 coding DNA: TGCGCCAGCAGCTTGACAGAAAACTATGGCTACACCTTC. Translation gives CASSLTENYGYTF.

The table lists this clone with a count of one. The rearrangement joins TRBV10-3 to TRBJ2-1, with a weak D call TRBD1 (6 bases). The germline V and J ends were trimmed by 10 bases and 5 bases, with 15 bases remaining between them. Germline V lookup: CDR1 ENHRY, CDR2 SYGVKD. This CDR3 is 13 amino acids long. CDR3: CATTGGNDNEQFF. The CDR3 DNA reads as TGTGCCACCACTGGGGGCAACGACAATGAGCAGTTCTTC.

The J gene is TRBJ2-5, the V gene TRBV7-9; unclear D gene. Per germline, CDR1 SEHNR and CDR2 FQNEAQ (reference sequence). With 5 bases removed from V and 3 bases from J, the gap between germline ends came to 7 bases. This CDR3 has 12 residues. The CDR3 nucleotides read TGTGCCAGCAGCGTCGCAGAAGAGACCCAGTACTTC. Its protein is CASSVAEETQYF.

This clone occurred once. The chain employs TRBV5-1 and TRBJ1-4; D is undetermined. V lost 3 bases to trimming and J lost 2 bases, with 14 bases between them. CDR3 length: 16 amino acids. Germline V gene data show CDR1 as SGHRS and CDR2 as YFSETQ. CDR3 protein: CASSSGTGNTNEKLFF. Here the CDR3 DNA reads TGCGCCAGCAGCTCGGGAACGGGGAATACTAATGAAAAACTGTTTTTT.

J is TRBJ2-1 and V is TRBV27, with 9 bases that match TRBD1. Unmatched junction bases numbered 13, after V lost 5 bases and J lost 8 bases. CDR1 MNHEY and CDR2 SMNVEV come from the germline V gene (reference sequence). CDR3 length: 16 amino acids. The CDR3 loop is CASSPRQGGLGYEQFF. The CDR3 nucleotides are TGTGCCAGCAGTCCGCGACAGGGGGGGTTGGGGTATGAGCAGTTCTTC.

The chain is built from TRBV6-1 and TRBJ2-3; 12 bases are shared with TRBD2. The V gene's germline CDR1 is MNHNS and CDR2 SASEGT. This CDR3 contains 18 residues. The V segment lost 1 base and the J segment 5 bases; nucleotides outside the gene matches: 10. CDR3 nucleotides: TGTGCCAGCAGTGAAGAGTACCTAGCGGGGGGGCTCAGAGATACGCAGTATTTT. Its translation is CASSEEYLAGGLRDTQYF.

Notes on this clone: Other DNA sequences of this sample code for an identical CDR3. The J gene is TRBJ2-1, the V gene TRBV7-9; D call uncertain. Trimming removed 1 base from V and 8 bases from J, with 3 bases in between. The CDR3 is 11 amino acids. Per the germline V gene, CDR1 is SEHNR and CDR2 is FQNEAQ (reference sequence). CDR3: CASSLGDEQFF. The CDR3, as DNA: TGTGCCAGCAGCTTAGGGGATGAGCAGTTCTTC. Full variable domain (missing parts from reference TRBV7-9 and TRBJ2-1): DTGVSQNPRHKITKRGQNVTFRCDPISEHNRLYWYRQTLGQGPEFLTYFQNEAQLEKSRLLSDRFSAERPKGSFSTLEIQRTEQGDSAMYLCASSLGDEQFFGPGTRLTVL.

The chain carries TRBV12-3 or TRBV12-4 and TRBJ2-4; D call uncertain. The V gene lost 6 bases and the J gene lost 8 bases, with 11 bases spanning the gap. The CDR3 has 12 residues. CDR3 nucleotide sequence: TGTGCCAGCAGACGCGACCTCTACATTCAGTACTTC. Its translation: CASRRDLYIQYF.

In DNA, the CDR3 is TGTGCCAGCAGCCAGGGGGACGGCTACTATGGCTACACCTTC. Protein sequence: CASSQGDGYYGYTF. The chain joins TRBV4-2 to TRBJ1-2; D is perhaps TRBD1 (5 bases). Trimming shortened V by 3 bases and J by 3 bases, and 11 bases separated the two germline ends. Per the germline V gene, CDR1 is LGHNA and CDR2 is YNFKEQ. This CDR3 has 14 amino acids.

The chain has TRBV24-1 and TRBJ2-2, with D unclear. The CDR3 has 13 amino acids. Germline V gene data show CDR1 as KGHDR and CDR2 as SFDVKD. V lost 1 base, J lost 7 bases, and 6 bases lay in between. In DNA form, the CDR3 reads TGTGCCACCAGTGATTTTCTTATCGGGGAGCTGTTTTTT. Residues: CATSDFLIGELFF.

For the CDR3, the DNA is TGTGCCAGCAGCGGGGGGGCAGCAGGAGATACGCAGTATTTT. It codes for CASSGGAAGDTQYF. The V call is TRBV9, the J call TRBJ2-3; D could derive from TRBD1 or TRBD2 (6 bases each). The germline V gene encodes CDR1 SGDLS and CDR2 YYNGEE. The V end lost 3 bases, the J end lost 5 bases, and 13 bases lay between the germline ends. This CDR3 contains 14 residues.

V gene TRBV6-5 combines with J gene TRBJ1-4; D is unresolved. CDR1 and CDR2 (germline): MNHEY, SVGAGI. The CDR3 loop spans 14 amino acids. V lost 8 bases to trimming and J lost 2 bases, with 12 bases between them. In DNA, the CDR3 is TGTGCCAGCGTGTCCGAAGGGACTAATGAAAAACTGTTTTTT. Its protein product is CASVSEGTNEKLFF.

Only one count was recorded for this clone. The chain's CDR3 is CASSHHRNTEAFF. The CDR3 bases are TGTGCCAGCAGCCACCACCGGAACACTGAAGCTTTCTTT. The chain couples TRBV7-9 to TRBJ1-1; D gene uncertain. V lost 5 bases to trimming and J lost 1 base, with 8 bases between them. This CDR3 is 13 amino acids long. CDR1 is SEHNR and CDR2 is FQNEAQ in the germline V gene (reference sequence).

This sequence joins TRBV6-1 and TRBJ1-5, with D perhaps matching TRBD1 (6 bases). V lost 4 bases, J lost 5 bases, and 12 bases lay in between. Germline CDR1 reads MNHNS; CDR2 reads SASEGT. The CDR3 is 14 amino acids. The CDR3 DNA reads as TGTGCCAGCAGTGCAGCAGGGGAGTATCAGCCCCAGCATTTT. Translated: CASSAAGEYQPQHF.

The V call is TRBV18, the J call TRBJ1-2; D is unresolved. The CDR3 length is 17 residues. CDR1 is KGHSH, CDR2 LQKENI, per germline. V lost 1 base and J lost 0, with 15 bases in between. The CDR3 region has the DNA TGTGCCAGCTCACCACTGCAGATCTCTCCCTCTAACTATGGCTACACCTTC. Protein sequence: CASSPLQISPSNYGYTF.

The rearrangement uses TRBV27 and TRBJ1-5; 11 positions agree with TRBD1. The V gene's germline CDR1 is MNHEY and CDR2 SMNVEV (reference sequence). The V gene end was trimmed by 6 bases and the J gene end by 2 bases; junction bases not matched to a gene: 6. This CDR3 has 16 amino acids. The CDR3 nucleotides are TGTGCCAGCAGAGTAACGGGACAGGGGGGCAATCAGCCCCAGCATTTT. Translation gives CASRVTGQGGNQPQHF.